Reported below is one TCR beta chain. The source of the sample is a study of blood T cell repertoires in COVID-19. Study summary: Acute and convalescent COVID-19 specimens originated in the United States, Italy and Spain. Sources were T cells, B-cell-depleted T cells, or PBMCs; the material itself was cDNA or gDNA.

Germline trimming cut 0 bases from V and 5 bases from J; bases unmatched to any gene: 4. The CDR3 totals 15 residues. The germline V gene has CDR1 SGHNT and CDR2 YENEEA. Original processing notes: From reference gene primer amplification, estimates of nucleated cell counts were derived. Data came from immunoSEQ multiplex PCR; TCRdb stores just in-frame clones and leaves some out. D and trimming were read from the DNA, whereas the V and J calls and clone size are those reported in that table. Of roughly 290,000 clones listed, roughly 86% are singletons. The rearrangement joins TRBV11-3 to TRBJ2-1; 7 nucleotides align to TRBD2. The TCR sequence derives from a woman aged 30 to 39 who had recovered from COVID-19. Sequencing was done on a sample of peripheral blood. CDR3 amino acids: CASSLDGGLDNEQFF. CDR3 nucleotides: TGTGCCAGCAGCTTAGACGGGGGGTTGGACAATGAGCAGTTCTTC.